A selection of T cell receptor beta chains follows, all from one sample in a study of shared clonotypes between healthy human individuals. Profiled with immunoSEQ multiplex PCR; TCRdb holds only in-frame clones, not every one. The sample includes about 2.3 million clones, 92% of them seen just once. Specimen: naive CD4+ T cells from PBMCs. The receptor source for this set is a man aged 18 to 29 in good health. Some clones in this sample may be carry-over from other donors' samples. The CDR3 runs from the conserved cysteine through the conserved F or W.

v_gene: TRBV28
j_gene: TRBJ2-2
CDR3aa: CASSFYRVDTGELFF

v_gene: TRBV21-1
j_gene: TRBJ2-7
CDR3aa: CASTHLGGNEQYF

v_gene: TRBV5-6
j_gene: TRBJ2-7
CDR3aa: CASSLTGQGSYEQYF

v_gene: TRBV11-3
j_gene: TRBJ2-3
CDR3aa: CASSTGLAGGDGTDTQYF

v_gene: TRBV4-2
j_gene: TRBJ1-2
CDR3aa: CASSQTQGSPYGYTF

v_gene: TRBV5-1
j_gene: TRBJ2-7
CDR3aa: CASSPYRGTLANEQYF

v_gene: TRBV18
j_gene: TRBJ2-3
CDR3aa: CASSPQRAREAGDTQYF

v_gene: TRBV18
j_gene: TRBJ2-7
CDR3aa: CASSPFFPQATSSYEQYF

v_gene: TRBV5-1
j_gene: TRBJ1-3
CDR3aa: CASSTGQYFSGNTIYF

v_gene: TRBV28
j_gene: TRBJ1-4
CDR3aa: CASSTLDSRWYEKLFF

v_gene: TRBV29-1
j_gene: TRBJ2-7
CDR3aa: CSVASWDYEQYF

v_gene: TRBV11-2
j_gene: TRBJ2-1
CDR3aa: CASSPLAGGGSYNEQFF

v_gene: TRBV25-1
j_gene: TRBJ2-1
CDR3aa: CASSEGTSFYNEQFF

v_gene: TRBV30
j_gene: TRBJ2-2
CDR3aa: CAWSVYRGVTGELFF

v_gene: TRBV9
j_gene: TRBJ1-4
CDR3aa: CASSRRLGTTNEKLFF

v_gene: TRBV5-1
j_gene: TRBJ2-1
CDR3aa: CASSLQVAGGDEQFF

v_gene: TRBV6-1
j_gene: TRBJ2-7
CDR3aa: CASSPGHISYEQYF

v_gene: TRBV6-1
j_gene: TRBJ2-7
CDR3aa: CASSGLQGANGYEQYF

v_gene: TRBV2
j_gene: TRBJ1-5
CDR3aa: CASSPGTGGNQPQHF

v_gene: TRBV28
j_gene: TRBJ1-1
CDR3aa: CASTPRTGRSEAFF

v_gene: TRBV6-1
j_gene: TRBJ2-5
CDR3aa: CASSSGQGTQETQYF

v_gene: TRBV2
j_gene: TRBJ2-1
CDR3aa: CASSESGSYNEQFF

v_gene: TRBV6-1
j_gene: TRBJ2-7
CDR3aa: CASSGDGGYYEQYF

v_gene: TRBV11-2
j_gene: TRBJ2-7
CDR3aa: CASSPGLAGVYEQYF

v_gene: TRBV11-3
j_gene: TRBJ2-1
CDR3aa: CASSHQGYNEQFF

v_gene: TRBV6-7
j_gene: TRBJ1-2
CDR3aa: CASSDRGLVYGYTF

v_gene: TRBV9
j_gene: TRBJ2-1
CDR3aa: CASSSRGGTSEQFF

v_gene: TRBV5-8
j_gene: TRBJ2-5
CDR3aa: CASSLALLAGGVGETQYF